This T cell receptor beta chain was found in a study of control samples from healthy donors and cancer patients. Sequenced by immunoSEQ multiplex PCR; TCRdb stores in-frame clones only, minus some. The table shows some 220,000 clones, with 85% to 95% occurring only once. This CDR3 has 14 amino acids. Germline values: CDR1 SGHRS, CDR2 YFSETQ. The J segment lost 6 bases and the V segment lost 4 bases, leaving 8 bases of the junction unmatched. The sequence was obtained from a man aged 50 to 59 in good health. The sequencing input was blood. This chain uses TRBV5-1 with TRBJ1-2; 8 bases agree with TRBD1. The CDR3 DNA sequence: TGCGCCAGCAGCCCTACCCAGGGGGCACATGGCTACACCTTC. It specifies CASSPTQGAHGYTF. Filled out from reference TRBV5-1 and TRBJ1-2, the complete variable domain reads KAGVTQTPRYLIKTRGQQVTLSCSPISGHRSVSWYQQTPGQGLQFLFEYFSETQRNKGNFPGRFSGRQFSNSRSEMNVSTLELGDSALYLCASSPTQGAHGYTFGSGTRLTVV.